A single sample is the source of the 17 T cell receptor beta chains below, sequenced in a study of blood T cell repertoires in COVID-19. Repertoires were generated with immunoSEQ multiplex PCR, while TCRdb's copy carries only in-frame clones and drops some. This sample carries 300,000 to 350,000 clones, under 90% of them seen once, and the ten largest clones take about a tenth. Sequenced input: PBMCs or T cells enriched from blood (not recorded which). The receptors derive from a woman in her twenties or thirties who had recovered from COVID-19.

This sequence joins TRBV5-1 and TRBJ1-2; TRBD1 aligns across 12 bases. The ends lost 4 bases at V and 8 bases at J; junction bases unmatched: 6. Germline CDR1 is SGHRS and CDR2 is YFSETQ. This CDR3 has 14 amino acids. The CDR3 spells CASSPGQGARGYTF. Here the CDR3 DNA reads TGCGCCAGCAGCCCGGGACAGGGGGCAAGGGGCTACACCTTC.

In DNA, the CDR3 is TGTGCCAGCAGTCCTATAGTAAACAATGAGCAGTTCTTC. This translates into CASSPIVNNEQFF. The chain is built from TRBV27 and TRBJ2-1; D remains unclear. The CDR3 is made up of 13 amino acids. V lost 5 bases and J lost 5, with 10 bases in between. From germline, CDR1 is MNHEY and CDR2 SMNVEV (reference sequence).

The genes are TRBV28 and TRBJ2-3; 7 bases are shared with TRBD1. The junction had 17 bases not matched to a gene; V was cut back by 3 bases and J by 2 bases. The CDR3 spans 19 residues. In germline, CDR1 is MDHEN, CDR2 SYDVKM. CDR3 in amino acids: CASSFHWALGKGATDTQYF. The CDR3 DNA reads TGTGCCAGCAGTTTCCATTGGGCCTTAGGGAAGGGGGCCACAGATACGCAGTATTTT.

This clone was seen only a few times. V gene TRBV11-2 combines with J gene TRBJ2-5, with 7 bases identical to TRBD2. Germline V gene sequence: CDR1 SGHAT, CDR2 FQNNGV. The CDR3 runs 15 residues. Unmatched junction bases numbered 7, after V lost 5 bases and J lost 1 base. In DNA form, the CDR3 reads TGTGCCAGCAGCGGTAGCGGGCAAAGCCAAGAGACCCAGTACTTC. Translating it yields CASSGSGQSQETQYF.

The chain carries TRBV11-1 and TRBJ2-5; a possible D gene is TRBD1 (5 bases). This CDR3 contains 14 residues. Looked up from germline, CDR1 is SGHAT and CDR2 is FQDESV (reference sequence). Trimming left V 5 bases short and J 2 bases short, with 12 bases between. DNA of the CDR3: TGTGCCAGCAGCCCGCGGACACTACAAGAGACCCAGTACTTC. Its protein product is CASSPRTLQETQYF.

The V call is TRBV4-1, the J call TRBJ2-1; 14 bases map to TRBD2. This CDR3 has 16 residues. From germline, CDR1 is MGHRA and CDR2 YSYEKL. Losses at the gene ends were 6 bases for V and 6 bases for J; bases not matched to a gene: 7. The CDR3 DNA reads as TGCGCCAGCAGGGGACTAGCGGGAGTAGTAGCCAATGAGCAGTTCTTC. It specifies CASRGLAGVVANEQFF.

The chain recombines TRBV4-1 with TRBJ2-1; 10 nucleotides align to TRBD1. This CDR3 comprises 15 residues. Germline V CDR1 and CDR2: MGHRA, YSYEKL. V shed 6 bases and J 4 bases; nucleotides not matched to a gene: 6. CDR3 protein: CASRTRTGGYNEQFF. In DNA, the CDR3 is TGCGCCAGCAGGACTAGGACAGGGGGGTACAATGAGCAGTTCTTC.

This sequence joins TRBV29-1 and TRBJ1-1, with 7 bases aligning to TRBD1. The CDR3 extends over 13 amino acids. V shed 4 bases, J shed 0 bases, and the junction held 2 bases outside the gene matches. Germline V gene sequence: CDR1 SQVTM, CDR2 ANQGSEA. The CDR3 region is CSVGQGLNTEAFF. In DNA, the CDR3 is TGCAGCGTTGGACAGGGACTGAACACTGAAGCTTTCTTT.

This chain connects TRBV28 to TRBJ2-1; TRBD2 matches 7 bases. There are 15 residues in the CDR3. J lost 2 bases, V lost 3 bases, and 4 bases had no gene match. CDR1 and CDR2 (germline): MDHEN, SYDVKM. CDR3 nucleotide sequence: TGTGCCAGCAGTTTTCTAGCGGTGGCCTACAATGAGCAGTTCTTC. It translates to CASSFLAVAYNEQFF.

The CDR3 region has the DNA TGTGCCAGCAAAATAAGCGGGAGCCCCTACGAGCAGTACTTC. Protein: CASKISGSPYEQYF. This chain uses TRBV2 with TRBJ2-7; 8 nucleotides agree with TRBD2. The length of the CDR3 is 14 residues. Germline loops: CDR1 SNHLY, CDR2 FYNNEI. The ends lost 7 bases at V and 2 bases at J; junction bases unmatched: 7.

V gene TRBV7-6 combines with J gene TRBJ2-1; 14 positions match TRBD2. V was clipped by 5 bases and J by 6 bases; unmatched bases: 3. Germline CDR1 reads SGHVS; CDR2 reads FNYEAQ. The CDR3 sequence is 15 residues long. DNA of the CDR3: TGTGCCAGCAGCCGACTAGCGGGAGGGCCCAATGAGCAGTTCTTC. Translation: CASSRLAGGPNEQFF.

This chain joins TRBV7-9 and TRBJ2-2, with D perhaps TRBD1 (6 bases). This CDR3 contains 16 residues. CDR1 and CDR2 (germline): SEHNR, FQNEAQ (reference sequence). V lost 2 bases, J lost 2 bases, and 12 bases lay in between. CDR3 protein: CASSLSWGLNTGELFF. CDR3 nucleotide sequence: TGTGCCAGCAGCTTATCTTGGGGGCTAAACACCGGGGAGCTGTTTTTT.

The CDR3 coding sequence is TGTGCCAGCAGCAGGGACAGGGATAGCGGGGAGCTGTTTTTT. This translates into CASSRDRDSGELFF. This chain uses TRBV7-9 with TRBJ2-2; 9 bases line up with TRBD1. The CDR3 contains 14 residues. V lost 5 bases, J lost 7 bases, and 5 bases stayed unmatched. Per germline, CDR1 SEHNR and CDR2 FQNEAQ (reference sequence).

V and J are TRBV12-3 or TRBV12-4 and TRBJ1-6; TRBD1 matches at 7 bases. CDR3 length: 13 residues. V was pared by 9 bases and J by 3 bases, with 2 bases of the junction left unmatched. CDR3 sequence (DNA): TGTGCCAGTACAGGGGACTATAATTCACCCCTCCACTTT. Residues: CASTGDYNSPLHF.

The chain combines TRBV6-5 with TRBJ2-7; 11 positions agree with TRBD2. CDR3 length: 15 amino acids. Per the germline V gene, CDR1 is MNHEY and CDR2 is SVGAGI. V was pared by 5 bases and J by 6 bases, with 9 bases of the junction left unmatched. CDR3 residues: CASSTTSGSISEQYF. CDR3 DNA sequence: TGTGCCAGCAGTACCACTAGCGGGAGTATTTCCGAGCAGTACTTC.

CDR3 coding DNA: TGTGCCAGCAGCCAAGATTGGGACAGGGTAGGACACAATGAGCAGTTCTTC. Its translation is CASSQDWDRVGHNEQFF. The chain recombines TRBV3-1 (or the pseudogene TRBV3-2) with TRBJ2-1; the match to TRBD1 covers 9 bases. V shed 0 bases and J 5 bases; nucleotides not matched to a gene: 8. CDR3 size: 17 residues. From germline, CDR1 is LGHDT and CDR2 YNNKEL (reference sequence).

The chain uses TRBV7-2 and TRBJ1-5, with TRBD1 as a possible D gene (5 bases). V was shortened by 5 bases and J by 5 bases, with 19 bases between the two germline ends. The CDR3 totals 16 residues. The germline CDR1 and CDR2 sequences are SGHTA and FQGNSA. The CDR3 loop is CASSLFLDRLHQPQHF. The CDR3 nucleotides read TGTGCCAGCAGCCTGTTCCTCGACAGACTCCATCAGCCCCAGCATTTT.